The 13 T cell receptor beta chains below were found in one sample sequenced in a study of identical twins (dated by TCRdb to the mid-2010s). The library was made by 5' RACE. The listed sequencing device is Illumina HiSeq 2000. TCRdb took the public reads, trimmed them with fastp at Q25, ran MiXCR for clone calling and kept in-frame beta chains. One record per CDR3 amino acid sequence lists the most common genes and DNA. The sample table lists around 220,000 distinct CDR3 sequences, about 11% of them with a count of one. About 9% of the sample comes from the top ten. Sequences were obtained from memory T cells sorted from blood. What the cell subset or site label conveys for this sample: CD45RO+ enriched T cells. These receptors all stem from a man in his forties or fifties in good health.

The chain couples TRBV20-1 to TRBJ1-2; weak D call: TRBD1 (6 bases). Germline V gene data show CDR1 as DFQATT and CDR2 as SNEGSKA (reference sequence). The V end lost 1 base, the J end lost 4 bases, and 13 bases lay between the germline ends. The length of the CDR3 is 14 residues. CDR3 residues: CSARVRQGRYGYTF. The CDR3 DNA follows: TGCAGTGCTAGAGTCCGCCAGGGGCGCTATGGCTACACCTTC.

The rearrangement uses TRBV5-6 and TRBJ1-3; possible D gene TRBD1, 5 bases. Trimming removed 0 bases at V and 3 bases at J, with 10 bases between. Germline V gene lookup returns CDR1 SGHDT and CDR2 YYEEEE. The CDR3 loop spans 15 amino acids. CDR3 coding DNA: TGTGCCAGCAGCTTGGGAGGGGATTTTGGAAACACCATATATTTT. Protein: CASSLGGDFGNTIYF.

This clonotype was seen repeatedly, ten times or more. The chain recombines TRBV4-2 with TRBJ2-2; 9 nucleotides agree with TRBD1. The junction had 4 bases not matched to a gene; V was cut back by 3 bases and J by 5 bases. This CDR3 has 15 residues. Germline assignment: CDR1 LGHNA and CDR2 YNFKEQ. The DNA of the CDR3 is TGTGCCAGCAGCCATTCCGGGACAGGGACCGGGGAGCTGTTTTTT. As protein: CASSHSGTGTGELFF.

The rearrangement links TRBV6-1 to TRBJ2-7; tentatively, D is TRBD1 or TRBD2 (6 bases each). Germline-derived CDR1 and CDR2 are MNHNS and SASEGT. The V end was cut by 6 bases, the J end by 0 bases, with 15 bases between. This CDR3 is 15 amino acids long. CDR3 nucleotide sequence: TGTGCCAGCAGACGGTCAGGGGAGGCCTCCTACGAGCAGTACTTC. Residues: CASRRSGEASYEQYF.

In its sample, this clonotype was seen a few times. V and J are TRBV5-1 and TRBJ2-5; D remains ambiguous. Germline values: CDR1 SGHRS, CDR2 YFSETQ. The CDR3 length is 13 residues. V lost 0 bases and J 5 bases, leaving 8 bases between the germline ends. The CDR3 coding sequence is TGCGCCAGCAGCTTGGGTCTCGAGGAGACCCAGTACTTC. As protein: CASSLGLEETQYF.

This clonotype was observed a single time. CDR3 coding DNA: TGCGCCTACGGGACAGGGTTCGCGAACACCGGGGAGCTGTTTTTT. Translating it yields CAYGTGFANTGELFF. V gene TRBV5-1 combines with J gene TRBJ2-2, with TRBD1 identical over 9 bases. The CDR3 is 15 amino acids. Germline CDR1 SGHRS, CDR2 YFSETQ. The trim removed 10 bases at V and 0 bases at J, leaving 7 bases unmatched. Variable domain in full (rest from reference TRBV5-1 and TRBJ2-2): KAGVTQTPRYLIKTRGQQVTLSCSPISGHRSVSWYQQTPGQGLQFLFEYFSETQRNKGNFPGRFSGRQFSNSRSEMNVSTLELGDSALYLCAYGTGFANTGELFFGEGSRLTVL.

The J gene is TRBJ2-6, the V gene TRBV9; the match to TRBD1 covers 9 bases. Germline-derived CDR1 and CDR2 are SGDLS and YYNGEE. The CDR3 contains 17 residues. V shed 3 bases and J 0 bases; nucleotides not matched to a gene: 4. The chain's CDR3 is CASSAGTGFSGANVLTF. The CDR3 DNA reads as TGTGCCAGCAGCGCCGGGACAGGGTTCTCTGGGGCCAACGTCCTGACTTTC.

This clonotype was seen at least ten times. The CDR3, as DNA: TGTGCCAGCAGCTCCTCAGGAAACTATGGCTACACCTTC. It is translated as CASSSSGNYGYTF. V and J are TRBV5-5 and TRBJ1-2; D is unresolved. The CDR3 consists of 13 residues. The ends were cut back, 3 bases at V and 2 bases at J, with 8 bases in the middle. Germline assignment: CDR1 SGHKS and CDR2 YYEKEE (reference sequence).

This clonotype occurred many times. The chain recombines TRBV5-5 with TRBJ1-1; D gene uncertain. The CDR3 is 16 amino acids. Germline loops: CDR1 SGHKS, CDR2 YYEKEE (reference sequence). The V gene lost 4 bases and the J gene lost 1 base, with 17 bases spanning the gap. CDR3 residues: CASSPGPGEGNTEAFF. CDR3 sequence (DNA): TGTGCCAGCAGCCCTGGTCCGGGTGAGGGGAACACTGAAGCTTTCTTT.

This clonotype turned up a few times. The chain is built from TRBV28 and TRBJ2-3; D is possibly TRBD1 or TRBD2 (5 bases each). The CDR3 length is 16 residues. The germline CDR1 and CDR2 sequences are MDHEN and SYDVKM. V lost 2 bases, J lost 1 base, and 13 bases lay in between. The CDR3 DNA sequence: TGTGCCAGCAGTTTAAGCGGCAGGGTGGGCACAGATACGCAGTATTTT. Its translation: CASSLSGRVGTDTQYF.

This clonotype was detected many times. The chain joins TRBV5-6 to TRBJ2-3; unclear D gene. The CDR3 is 12 residues long. Trimming pared 2 bases from V and 6 bases from J, leaving 7 bases between. Germline assignment: CDR1 SGHDT and CDR2 YYEEEE. The CDR3 DNA reads TGTGCCAGCAGCTTTCATTTGGATACGCAGTATTTT. This gives the protein CASSFHLDTQYF. Full variable domain (rest looked up from reference TRBV5-6 and TRBJ2-3): DAGVTQSPTHLIKTRGQQVTLRCSPKSGHDTVSWYQQALGQGPQFIFQYYEEEERQRGNFPDRFSGHQFPNYSSELNVNALLLGDSALYLCASSFHLDTQYFGPGTRLTVL.

This clonotype was counted a few times. The chain carries TRBV29-1 and TRBJ1-2, with a weak D call TRBD1 (5 bases). The CDR3 sequence is 13 residues long. V lost 7 bases and J 0 bases, leaving 12 bases between the germline ends. Germline values: CDR1 SQVTM, CDR2 ANQGSEA. CDR3 DNA sequence: TGCAGCGCGACGCTAGGGGCTAACTATGGCTACACCTTC. This translates into CSATLGANYGYTF.

This clonotype was found many times. The chain uses TRBV6-2 or TRBV6-3 and TRBJ1-2, with a weak D call TRBD1 (5 bases). This CDR3 has 13 residues. CDR1 and CDR2 (germline): MNHEY, SVGEGT. V was pared by 7 bases and J by 8 bases, with 17 bases between. As DNA, the CDR3 is TGTGCCAGCAACCTCTCTGGACACCAAGGCTACACCTTC. Protein sequence: CASNLSGHQGYTF.